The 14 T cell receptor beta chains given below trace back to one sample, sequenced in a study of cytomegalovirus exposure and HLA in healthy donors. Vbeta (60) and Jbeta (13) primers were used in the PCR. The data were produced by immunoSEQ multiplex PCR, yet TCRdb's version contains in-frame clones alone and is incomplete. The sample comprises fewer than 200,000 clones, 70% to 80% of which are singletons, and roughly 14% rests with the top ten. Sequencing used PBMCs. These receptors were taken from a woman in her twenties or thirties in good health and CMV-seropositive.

The CDR3 region has the DNA TGTGCCAGCAGCCAGCTCGGGACAGGGGGTGAAGCTTTCTTT. It yields the protein CASSQLGTGGEAFF. The chain has TRBV5-6 and TRBJ1-1, with TRBD1 identical over 11 bases. Germline V gives CDR1 SGHDT, CDR2 YYEEEE. The CDR3 is 14 residues long. With V trimmed by 4 bases and J by 7 bases, 6 bases remained unmatched.

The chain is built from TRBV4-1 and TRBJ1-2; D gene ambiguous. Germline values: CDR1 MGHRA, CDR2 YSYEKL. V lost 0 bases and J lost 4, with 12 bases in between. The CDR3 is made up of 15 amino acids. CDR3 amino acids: CASSQEGRVLYGYTF. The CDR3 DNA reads TGCGCCAGCAGCCAAGAAGGGAGGGTCCTCTATGGCTACACCTTC.

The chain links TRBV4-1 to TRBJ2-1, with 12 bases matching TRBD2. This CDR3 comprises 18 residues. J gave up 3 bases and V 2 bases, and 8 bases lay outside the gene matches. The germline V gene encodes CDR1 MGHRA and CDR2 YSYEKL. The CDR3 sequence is CASSQLVTSGSDYNEQFF. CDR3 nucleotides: TGCGCCAGCAGCCAATTGGTGACTAGCGGGAGTGACTACAATGAGCAGTTCTTC.

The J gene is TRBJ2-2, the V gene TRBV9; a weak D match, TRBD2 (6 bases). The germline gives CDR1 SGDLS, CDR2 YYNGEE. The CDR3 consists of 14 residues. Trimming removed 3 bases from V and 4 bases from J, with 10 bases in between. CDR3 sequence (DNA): TGTGCCAGCAGCGCCAGACTAGTCACCGGGGAGCTGTTTTTT. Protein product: CASSARLVTGELFF.

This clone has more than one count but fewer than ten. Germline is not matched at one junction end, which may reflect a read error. The DNA for the CDR3 is TGTTCCAGCAGACGCGCAGGGGCGTCTGGTGGATATGGCTACACCTTC. Its translation is CSSRRAGASGGYGYTF. The J gene is TRBJ1-2, the V gene TRBV7-9; the D gene is possibly TRBD1 (6 bases). The CDR3 runs 16 residues. CDR1 is SEHNR, CDR2 FQNEAQ, per germline (reference sequence).

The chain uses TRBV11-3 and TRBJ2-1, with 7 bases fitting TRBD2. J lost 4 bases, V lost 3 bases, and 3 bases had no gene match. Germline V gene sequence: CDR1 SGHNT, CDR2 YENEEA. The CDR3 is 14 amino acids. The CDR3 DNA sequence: TGTGCCAGCAGCTTTAGGGGAGGGTACAATGAGCAGTTCTTC. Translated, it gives CASSFRGGYNEQFF.

The CDR3 loop is CASSQDLTVEAFF. For the CDR3, the DNA is TGTGCCAGCAGCCAAGATCTGACAGTCGAAGCTTTCTTT. The chain is built from TRBV4-2 and TRBJ1-1; TRBD1 might be the D (5 bases). CDR3 length equals 13 residues. V gave up 0 bases and J gave up 8 bases, with 10 bases separating them. The germline gives CDR1 LGHNA, CDR2 YNFKEQ.

CDR3 region: CASRPGLAGDTQYF. The CDR3 nucleotides are TGTGCCAGCAGGCCAGGACTAGCGGGGGATACGCAGTATTTT. V and J are TRBV6-5 and TRBJ2-3; 12 bases align to TRBD2. CDR1 and CDR2 (germline): MNHEY, SVGAGI. V gave up 6 bases and J gave up 6 bases; unmatched junction bases: 4. This CDR3 contains 14 residues.

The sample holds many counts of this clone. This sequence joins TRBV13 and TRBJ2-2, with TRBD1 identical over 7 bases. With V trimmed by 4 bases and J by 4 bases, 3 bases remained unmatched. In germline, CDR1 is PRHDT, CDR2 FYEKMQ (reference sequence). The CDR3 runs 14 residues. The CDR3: CASSSQGRTGELFF. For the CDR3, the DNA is TGTGCCAGCAGCTCACAGGGGCGCACCGGGGAGCTGTTTTTT. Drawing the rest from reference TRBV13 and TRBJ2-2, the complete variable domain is AAGVIQSPRHLIKEKRETATLKCYPIPRHDTVYWYQQGPGQDPQFLISFYEKMQSDKGSIPDRFSAQQFSDYHSELNMSSLELGDSALYFCASSSQGRTGELFFGEGSRLTVL.

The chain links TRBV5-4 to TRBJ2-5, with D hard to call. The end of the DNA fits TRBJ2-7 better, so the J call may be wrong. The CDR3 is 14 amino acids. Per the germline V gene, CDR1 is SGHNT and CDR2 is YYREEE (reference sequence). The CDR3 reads CASSLANAPYEQYF. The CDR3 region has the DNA TGTGCCAGCAGCTTGGCCAATGCGCCCTACGAGCAGTACTTC.

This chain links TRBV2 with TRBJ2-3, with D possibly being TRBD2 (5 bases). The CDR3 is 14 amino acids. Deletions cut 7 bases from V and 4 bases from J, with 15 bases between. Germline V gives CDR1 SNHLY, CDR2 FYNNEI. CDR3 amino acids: CASKSSAGADTQYF. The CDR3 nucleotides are TGTGCCAGCAAATCGTCAGCCGGGGCAGATACGCAGTATTTT.

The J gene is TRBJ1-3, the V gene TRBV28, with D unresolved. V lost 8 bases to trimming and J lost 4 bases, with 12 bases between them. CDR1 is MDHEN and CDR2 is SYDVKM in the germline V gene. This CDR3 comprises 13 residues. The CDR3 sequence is CASRTGNGNTIYF. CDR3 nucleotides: TGTGCCAGCCGCACCGGGAACGGAAACACCATATATTTT.

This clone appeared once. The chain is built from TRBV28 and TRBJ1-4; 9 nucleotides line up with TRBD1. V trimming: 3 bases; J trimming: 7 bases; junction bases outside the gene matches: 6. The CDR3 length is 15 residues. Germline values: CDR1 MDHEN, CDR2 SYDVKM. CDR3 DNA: TGTGCCAGCAGTTTTTCCCGACAGGGGGTTGAAAAACTGTTTTTT. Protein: CASSFSRQGVEKLFF.

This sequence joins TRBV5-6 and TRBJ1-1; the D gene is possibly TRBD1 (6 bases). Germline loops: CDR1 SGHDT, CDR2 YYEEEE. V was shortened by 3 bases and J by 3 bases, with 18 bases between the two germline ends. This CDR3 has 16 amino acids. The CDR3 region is CASSYLVAGTHTEAFF. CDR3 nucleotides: TGTGCCAGCAGCTACCTCGTGGCCGGGACACACACTGAAGCTTTCTTT.